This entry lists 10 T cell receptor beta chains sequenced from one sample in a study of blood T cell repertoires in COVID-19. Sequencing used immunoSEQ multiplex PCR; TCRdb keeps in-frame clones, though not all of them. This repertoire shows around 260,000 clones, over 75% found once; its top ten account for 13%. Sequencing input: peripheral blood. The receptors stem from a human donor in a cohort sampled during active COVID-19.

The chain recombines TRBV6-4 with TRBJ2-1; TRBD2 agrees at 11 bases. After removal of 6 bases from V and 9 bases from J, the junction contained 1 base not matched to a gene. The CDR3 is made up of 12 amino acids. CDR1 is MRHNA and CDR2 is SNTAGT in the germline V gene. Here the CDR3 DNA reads TGTGCCAGCAGAGGACTAGCGGGTGAGCAGTTCTTC. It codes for CASRGLAGEQFF.

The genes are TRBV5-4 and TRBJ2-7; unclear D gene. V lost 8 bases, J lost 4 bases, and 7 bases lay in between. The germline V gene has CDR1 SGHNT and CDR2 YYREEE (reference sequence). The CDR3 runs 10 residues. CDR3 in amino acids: CARGWYEQYF. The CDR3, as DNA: TGTGCCAGGGGCTGGTACGAGCAGTACTTC.

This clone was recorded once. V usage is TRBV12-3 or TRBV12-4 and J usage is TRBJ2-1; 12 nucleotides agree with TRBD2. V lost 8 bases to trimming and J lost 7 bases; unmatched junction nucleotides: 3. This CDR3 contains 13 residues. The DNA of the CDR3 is TGTGCCAGCGGCGGACTAGCGGGAAATGAGCAGTTCTTC. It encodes CASGGLAGNEQFF.

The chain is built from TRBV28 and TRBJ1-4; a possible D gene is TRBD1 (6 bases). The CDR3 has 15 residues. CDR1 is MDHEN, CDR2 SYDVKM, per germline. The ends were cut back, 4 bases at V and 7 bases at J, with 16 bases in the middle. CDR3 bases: TGTGCCAGCAGTTCAATGGACAGTCGAGGTGAAAAACTGTTTTTT. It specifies CASSSMDSRGEKLFF. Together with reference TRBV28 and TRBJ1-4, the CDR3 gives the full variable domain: DVKVTQSSRYLVKRTGEKVFLECVQDMDHENMFWYRQDPGLGLRLIYFSYDVKMKEKGDIPEGYSVSREKKERFSLILESASTNQTSMYLCASSSMDSRGEKLFFGSGTQLSVL.

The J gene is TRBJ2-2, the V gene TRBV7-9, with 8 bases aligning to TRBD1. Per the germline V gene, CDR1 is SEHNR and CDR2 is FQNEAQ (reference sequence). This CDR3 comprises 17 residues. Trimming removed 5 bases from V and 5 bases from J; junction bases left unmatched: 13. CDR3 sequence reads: CASSPGTGTALTGELFF. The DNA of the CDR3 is TGTGCCAGCAGCCCTGGGACAGGAACAGCCTTGACCGGGGAGCTGTTTTTT.

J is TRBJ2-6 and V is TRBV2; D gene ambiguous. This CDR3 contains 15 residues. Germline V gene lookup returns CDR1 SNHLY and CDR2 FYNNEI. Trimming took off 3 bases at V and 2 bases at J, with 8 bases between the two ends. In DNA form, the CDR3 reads TGTGCCAGCAGTGAGGGCCGGACTGGGGCCAACGTCCTGACTTTC. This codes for CASSEGRTGANVLTF.

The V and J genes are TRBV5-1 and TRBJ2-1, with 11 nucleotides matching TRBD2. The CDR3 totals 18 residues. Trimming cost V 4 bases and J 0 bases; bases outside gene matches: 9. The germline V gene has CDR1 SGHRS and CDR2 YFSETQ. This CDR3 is CASSRTSGPRSSYNEQFF. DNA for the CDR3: TGCGCCAGCAGCCGGACTAGCGGGCCCAGGAGCTCCTACAATGAGCAGTTCTTC.

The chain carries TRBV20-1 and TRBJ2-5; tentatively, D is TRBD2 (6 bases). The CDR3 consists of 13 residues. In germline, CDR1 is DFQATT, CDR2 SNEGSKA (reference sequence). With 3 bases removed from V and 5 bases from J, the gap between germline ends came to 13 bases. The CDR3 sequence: CSASSGSRETQYF. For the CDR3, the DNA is TGCAGTGCTAGTTCCGGGAGTCGGGAGACCCAGTACTTC.

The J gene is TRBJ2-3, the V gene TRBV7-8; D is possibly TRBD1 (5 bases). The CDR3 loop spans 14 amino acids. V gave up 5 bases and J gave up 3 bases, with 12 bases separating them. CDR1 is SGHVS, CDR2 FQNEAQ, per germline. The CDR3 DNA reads TGTGCCAGCAGCCTCCAGGGATCGACAGATACGCAGTATTTT. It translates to CASSLQGSTDTQYF.

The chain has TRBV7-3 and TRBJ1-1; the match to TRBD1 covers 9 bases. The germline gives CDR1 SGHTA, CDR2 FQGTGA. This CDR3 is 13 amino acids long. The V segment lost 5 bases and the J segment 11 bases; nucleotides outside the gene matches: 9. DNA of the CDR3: TGTGCCAGCAGCACGCAGGGGACAGGGAGGGCTTTCTTT. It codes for CASSTQGTGRAFF.